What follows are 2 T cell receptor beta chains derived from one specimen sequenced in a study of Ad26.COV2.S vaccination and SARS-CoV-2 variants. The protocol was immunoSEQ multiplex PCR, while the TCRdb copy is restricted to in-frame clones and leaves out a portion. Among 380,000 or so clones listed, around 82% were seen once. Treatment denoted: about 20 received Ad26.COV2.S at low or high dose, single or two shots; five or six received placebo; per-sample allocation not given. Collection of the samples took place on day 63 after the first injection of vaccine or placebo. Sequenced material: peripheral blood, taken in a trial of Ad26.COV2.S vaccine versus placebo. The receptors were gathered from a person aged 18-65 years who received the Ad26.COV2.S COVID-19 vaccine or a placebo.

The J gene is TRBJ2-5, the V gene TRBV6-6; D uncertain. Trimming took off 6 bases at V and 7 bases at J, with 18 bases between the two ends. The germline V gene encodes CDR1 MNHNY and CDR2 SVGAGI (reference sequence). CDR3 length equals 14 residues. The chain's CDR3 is CASRRDGSRSTQYF. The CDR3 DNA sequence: TGTGCCAGCAGGAGAGACGGCTCGCGTTCGACCCAGTACTTC.

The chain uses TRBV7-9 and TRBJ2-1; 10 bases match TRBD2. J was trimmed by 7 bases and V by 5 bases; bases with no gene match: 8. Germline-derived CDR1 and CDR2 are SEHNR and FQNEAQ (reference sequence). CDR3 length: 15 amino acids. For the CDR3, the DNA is TGTGCCAGCAGCGCTCTAGCGGGAGTTTTAAATGAGCAGTTCTTC. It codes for CASSALAGVLNEQFF.